What follows are 27 T cell receptor beta chains derived from one specimen sequenced in a study of T cell repertoires in cytomegalovirus infection. These receptors lack a known antigen. TCRdb re-derived calls from the reads in MiXCR, one entry per CDR3 protein. This table has some 310,000 distinct CDR3 sequences, just under 25% appearing once. The source was cultured PBMCs, collected from culture after CMV antigen stimulation. Source of these receptors: a human donor in good health (CMV status not recorded). Some clones in this sample may be carry-over from other donors' samples.

Ten or more counts support this clonotype. This sequence joins TRBV12-3 or TRBV12-4 and TRBJ2-1, with TRBD2 identical over 11 bases. Trimming removed 0 bases from V and 4 bases from J; junction bases left unmatched: 5. The CDR3 has 17 residues. The CDR3 DNA is TGTGCCAGCAGTTTAGCGGCTAGCGGGAGGAGATACAATGAGCAGTTCTTC. Protein product: CASSLAASGRRYNEQFF.

This clonotype was found a few times. J is TRBJ2-4 and V is TRBV12-3 or TRBV12-4; D unclear. This CDR3 is built from 12 residues. With 8 bases removed from V and 2 bases from J, the gap between germline ends came to 7 bases. CDR3 coding DNA: TGTGCCAGCGGGATTTCCAAAAACATTCAGTACTTC. Translated, it gives CASGISKNIQYF.

The V call is TRBV28, the J call TRBJ2-2; TRBD2 matches at 10 bases. Trimming cost V 3 bases and J 3 bases; bases outside gene matches: 7. This CDR3 spans 17 amino acids. Germline values: CDR1 MDHEN, CDR2 SYDVKM. CDR3 protein: CASSFPLAGVDTGELFF. The CDR3, as DNA: TGTGCCAGCAGTTTCCCTCTAGCGGGAGTCGACACCGGGGAGCTGTTTTTT. The full variable domain, its missing parts supplied by reference TRBV28 and TRBJ2-2, is DVKVTQSSRYLVKRTGEKVFLECVQDMDHENMFWYRQDPGLGLRLIYFSYDVKMKEKGDIPEGYSVSREKKERFSLILESASTNQTSMYLCASSFPLAGVDTGELFFGEGSRLTVL.

There are a few counts of this clonotype. The rearrangement uses TRBV2 and TRBJ1-2; 9 nucleotides align to TRBD1. This CDR3 has 14 amino acids. The J segment lost 5 bases and the V segment lost 7 bases, leaving 8 bases of the junction unmatched. Looked up from germline, CDR1 is SNHLY and CDR2 is FYNNEI. The CDR3 nucleotides read TGTGCCAGCATCCTACAGGGGGCGCAATATGGCTACACCTTC. Translation gives CASILQGAQYGYTF.

The rearrangement links TRBV28 to TRBJ1-5, with D maybe TRBD1 (5 bases). Germline V gene sequence: CDR1 MDHEN, CDR2 SYDVKM. This CDR3 has 16 residues. Between the trimmed V and J ends, which lost 2 bases and 7 bases, there was a span of 18 bases. This CDR3 is CASSLRTGEWGQPQHF. CDR3 coding DNA: TGTGCCAGCAGTTTAAGAACGGGTGAGTGGGGCCAGCCCCAGCATTTT.

The chain employs TRBV4-1 and TRBJ2-2; 10 nucleotides align to TRBD2. With 2 bases clipped from V and 4 bases from J, the junction kept 10 bases outside the gene matches. Germline V gene data show CDR1 as MGHRA and CDR2 as YSYEKL. The CDR3 consists of 18 residues. DNA of the CDR3: TGCGCCAGCAGCCAACTGAGTCTAGCGGGAGTTGGCACCGGGGAGCTGTTTTTT. Encoded protein: CASSQLSLAGVGTGELFF.

The rearrangement joins TRBV30 to TRBJ1-1; a possible D gene is TRBD1 (6 bases). This CDR3 is built from 14 residues. Germline CDR1 GTSNPN, CDR2 SVGIG (reference sequence). V lost 1 base to trimming and J lost 1 base, with 10 bases between them. The CDR3 loop reads CAWSAGQSNTEAFF. The CDR3 DNA reads TGTGCCTGGAGTGCCGGACAGTCGAACACTGAAGCTTTCTTT.

The rearrangement uses TRBV6-2 or TRBV6-3 and TRBJ2-5; TRBD1 or TRBD2 may be the D gene (5 bases each). With 2 bases removed from V and 7 bases from J, the gap between germline ends came to 14 bases. This CDR3 contains 14 residues. Germline V gene lookup returns CDR1 MNHEY and CDR2 SVGEGT. The CDR3 spells CASSYGTGPGTQYF. Here the CDR3 DNA reads TGTGCCAGCAGTTACGGCACGGGACCTGGGACCCAGTACTTC.

The V and J genes are TRBV19 and TRBJ1-1, with 7 bases lining up with TRBD1. After removal of 2 bases from V and 7 bases from J, the junction contained 4 bases not matched to a gene. Germline V gives CDR1 LNHDA, CDR2 SQIVND (reference sequence). The CDR3 runs to 13 residues. CDR3 in amino acids: CASSILTGNEAFF. CDR3 nucleotide sequence: TGTGCCAGTAGTATATTGACAGGGAATGAAGCTTTCTTT. The entire variable domain, with the rest obtained from reference TRBV19 and TRBJ1-1, is as follows: DGGITQSPKYLFRKEGQNVTLSCEQNLNHDAMYWYRQDPGQGLRLIYYSQIVNDFQKGDIAEGYSVSREKKESFPLTVTSAQKNPTAFYLCASSILTGNEAFFGQGTRLTVV.

The chain employs TRBV12-3 or TRBV12-4 and TRBJ1-4; D is ambiguous. V was pared by 3 bases and J by 8 bases, with 4 bases between. The CDR3 consists of 11 residues. The CDR3 sequence is CASSFQEKLFF. The CDR3 nucleotides read TGTGCCAGCAGTTTCCAGGAAAAACTGTTTTTT.

There are a few counts of this clonotype. The chain combines TRBV28 with TRBJ2-7, with TRBD1 identical over 9 bases. The CDR3 is 14 amino acids. Looked up from germline, CDR1 is MDHEN and CDR2 is SYDVKM. V shed 6 bases and J 5 bases; nucleotides not matched to a gene: 8. The DNA of the CDR3 is TGTGCCAGCAGCCGGGACAGGGTGGTCAACGAGCAGTACGTC. As protein: CASSRDRVVNEQYV.

J is TRBJ1-1 and V is TRBV5-4; D is uncertain. V was trimmed by 3 bases and J by 13 bases, leaving 22 bases between them. The CDR3 contains 14 residues. CDR1 is SGHNT and CDR2 is YYREEE in the germline V gene (reference sequence). CDR3 DNA sequence: TGTGCCAGCAGCTATGTGGACGGCTCCCAATTCAATTTCTTT. As protein: CASSYVDGSQFNFF.

J is TRBJ2-7 and V is TRBV6-6; D unclear. The CDR3 spans 13 residues. The ends were cut back, 2 bases at V and 5 bases at J, with 10 bases in the middle. Germline-derived CDR1 and CDR2 are MNHNY and SVGAGI (reference sequence). Here the CDR3 reads CASSYNGQHEQYF. DNA for the CDR3: TGTGCCAGCAGTTACAATGGGCAACACGAGCAGTACTTC.

This clonotype was recorded at least ten times. The V call is TRBV7-8, the J call TRBJ2-1, with TRBD2 matching 8 bases. Germline CDR1 and CDR2: SGHVS and FQNEAQ. Trimming took 5 bases from V and 9 from J; bases not matched to a gene: 12. The CDR3 extends over 15 amino acids. CDR3 DNA: TGTGCCAGCAGCCTCCGAGCGGGAGTACGCGGTGAGCAGTTCTTC. Protein product: CASSLRAGVRGEQFF.

V and J are TRBV18 and TRBJ1-1; D is uncertain. Germline CDR1 reads KGHSH; CDR2 reads LQKENI. Trimming shortened V by 3 bases and J by 0 bases, and 11 bases separated the two germline ends. CDR3 length: 15 amino acids. The DNA of the CDR3 is TGTGCCAGCTCACCCCTCCCCCCCATGAACACTGAAGCTTTCTTT. Its protein product is CASSPLPPMNTEAFF.

This clonotype was detected a few times. The CDR3 protein is CASSNRGPTDTQYF. The CDR3 DNA follows: TGTGCCAGCTCAAACAGGGGGCCCACAGATACGCAGTATTTT. The chain carries TRBV7-3 and TRBJ2-3, with TRBD1 matching over 9 bases. After removal of 8 bases from V and 2 bases from J, the junction contained 5 bases not matched to a gene. The CDR3 sequence is 14 residues long. Germline values: CDR1 SGHTA, CDR2 FQGTGA.

This clonotype has a count of ten or more. The chain uses TRBV4-2 and TRBJ2-1; D may be TRBD2 (6 bases). The CDR3 loop spans 16 amino acids. Germline loops: CDR1 LGHNA, CDR2 YNFKEQ. Trimming shortened V by 3 bases and J by 2 bases, and 14 bases separated the two germline ends. The CDR3, as DNA: TGTGCCAGCAGCCAGTGGCGGACTACTACCTACAATGAGCAGTTCTTC. This codes for CASSQWRTTTYNEQFF.

This clonotype has at least ten counts. This chain uses TRBV7-2 with TRBJ2-7; 8 bases align to TRBD1. The CDR3 totals 14 residues. The V gene's germline CDR1 is SGHTA and CDR2 FQGNSA. J was trimmed by 1 base and V by 5 bases; bases with no gene match: 4. The CDR3 nucleotides read TGTGCCAGCAGCCTGGACAGGGTGTCCTACGAGCAGTACGTC. Residues: CASSLDRVSYEQYV.

In this sample, this clonotype turned up a few times. This chain links TRBV6-5 with TRBJ2-2; tentatively, D is TRBD1 (6 bases). V lost 2 bases, J lost 7 bases, and 17 bases lay in between. The CDR3 extends over 16 amino acids. Germline V gene sequence: CDR1 MNHEY, CDR2 SVGAGI. CDR3 in DNA: TGTGCCAGCAGTTACCTTTCAGGGGTTATCGGCGGGGAGCTGTTTTTT. It is translated as CASSYLSGVIGGELFF.

This clonotype showed up just a few times. This chain joins TRBV19 and TRBJ1-5; D is uncertain. CDR3 size: 14 residues. Trimming pared 8 bases from V and 0 bases from J, leaving 11 bases between. The germline V gene encodes CDR1 LNHDA and CDR2 SQIVND (reference sequence). CDR3 sequence reads: CASVGWDSNQPQHF. CDR3 nucleotide sequence: TGTGCCAGTGTTGGGTGGGATAGCAATCAGCCCCAGCATTTT.

This clonotype is a singleton in its sample. CDR3 residues: CASSQRRDSYEQYF. Here the CDR3 DNA reads TGTGCCAGCAGCCAGCGCAGGGACTCCTACGAGCAGTACTTC. The chain couples TRBV7-9 to TRBJ2-7; D possibly corresponds to TRBD1 (5 bases). The CDR3 runs to 14 residues. V was pared by 5 bases and J by 0 bases, with 11 bases between. CDR1 and CDR2 (germline): SEHNR, FQNEAQ (reference sequence). The full variable domain, in which reference TRBV7-9 and TRBJ2-7 provide the parts outside the CDR3, is DTGVSQNPRHKITKRGQNVTFRCDPISEHNRLYWYRQTLGQGPEFLTYFQNEAQLEKSRLLSDRFSAERPKGSFSTLEIQRTEQGDSAMYLCASSQRRDSYEQYFGPGTRLTVT.

V usage is TRBV7-9 and J usage is TRBJ2-5; D is perhaps TRBD2 (5 bases). The CDR3 totals 15 residues. Trimming left V 4 bases short and J 4 bases short, with 16 bases between. Germline CDR1 and CDR2: SEHNR and FQNEAQ (reference sequence). CDR3 loop: CASSSGLREGETQYF. CDR3 in DNA: TGTGCCAGCAGCTCTGGCTTGAGGGAAGGAGAGACCCAGTACTTC.

This clonotype has just a few counts. The rearrangement joins TRBV10-2 to TRBJ1-1, with no clear D. Trimming took 8 bases from V and 12 from J, leaving 7 bases between them. The CDR3 covers 8 residues. Germline CDR1 is WSHSY and CDR2 is SAAADI. The CDR3 bases are TGCGCCAGCCCCTACCCTTTCTTT. Encoded protein: CASPYPFF.

This chain uses TRBV6-2 or TRBV6-3 with TRBJ1-1; D is unresolved. CDR3 length: 13 amino acids. V lost 5 bases, J lost 11 bases, and 18 bases lay in between. The germline gives CDR1 MNHEY, CDR2 SVGEGT. The CDR3 DNA reads as TGTGCCAGCAGTACCCTTCCGGGAATTGAGGCTTTCTTT. It yields the protein CASSTLPGIEAFF.

This sequence joins TRBV4-1 and TRBJ1-4; TRBD1 is a possible D gene (6 bases). Trimming took 5 bases from V and 6 from J, leaving 16 bases between them. This CDR3 region has 15 residues. Germline V gene data show CDR1 as MGHRA and CDR2 as YSYEKL. The CDR3 is CASSSPPQGHEKLFF. The CDR3 bases are TGCGCCAGCAGCTCCCCTCCGCAGGGGCATGAAAAACTGTTTTTT.

The CDR3 protein is CSASNPGQGRTEAFF. Here the CDR3 DNA reads TGCAGTGCTAGTAATCCGGGACAGGGCCGAACTGAAGCTTTCTTT. This chain connects TRBV20-1 to TRBJ1-1, with 9 bases fitting TRBD1. V was clipped by 3 bases and J by 5 bases; unmatched bases: 10. There are 15 residues in the CDR3. Per the germline V gene, CDR1 is DFQATT and CDR2 is SNEGSKA (reference sequence).

This chain connects TRBV10-3 to TRBJ1-1; D not resolved. CDR3 length equals 15 residues. Germline V gene sequence: CDR1 ENHRY, CDR2 SYGVKD. V lost 7 bases and J lost 1, with 16 bases in between. In nucleotides, the CDR3 is TGTGCCATCACCAAAATTACGGGCGGGAACACTGAAGCTTTCTTT. Its protein product is CAITKITGGNTEAFF.